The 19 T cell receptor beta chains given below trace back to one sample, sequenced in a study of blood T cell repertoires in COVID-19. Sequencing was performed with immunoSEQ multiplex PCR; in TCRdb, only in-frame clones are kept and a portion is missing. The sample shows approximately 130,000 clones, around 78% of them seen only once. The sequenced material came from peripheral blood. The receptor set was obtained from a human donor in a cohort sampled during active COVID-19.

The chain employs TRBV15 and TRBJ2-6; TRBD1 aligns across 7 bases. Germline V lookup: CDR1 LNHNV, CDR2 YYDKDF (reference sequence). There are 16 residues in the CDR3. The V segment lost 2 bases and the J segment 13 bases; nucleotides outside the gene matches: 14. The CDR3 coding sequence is TGTGCCACCAGCAGAAATGGACAGGAAATAAGTGGGGTCCTGACTTTC. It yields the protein CATSRNGQEISGVLTF.

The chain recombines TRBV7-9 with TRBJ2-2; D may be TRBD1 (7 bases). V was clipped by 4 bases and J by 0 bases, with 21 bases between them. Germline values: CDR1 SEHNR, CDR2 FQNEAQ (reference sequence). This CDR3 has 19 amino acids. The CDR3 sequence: CASSSRGQSPEANTGELFF. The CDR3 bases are TGTGCCAGCAGCTCGCGGGGACAGTCCCCCGAAGCGAACACCGGGGAGCTGTTTTTT.

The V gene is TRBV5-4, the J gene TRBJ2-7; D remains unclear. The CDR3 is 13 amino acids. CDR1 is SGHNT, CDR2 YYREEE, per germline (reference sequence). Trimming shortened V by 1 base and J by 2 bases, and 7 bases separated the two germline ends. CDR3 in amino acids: CASSLSKTYEQYF. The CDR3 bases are TGTGCCAGCAGCTTGAGCAAGACCTACGAGCAGTACTTC.

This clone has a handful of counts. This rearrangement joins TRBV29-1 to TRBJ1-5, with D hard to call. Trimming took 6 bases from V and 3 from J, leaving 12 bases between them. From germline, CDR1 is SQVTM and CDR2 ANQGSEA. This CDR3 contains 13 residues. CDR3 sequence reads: CSVITESNQPQHF. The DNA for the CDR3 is TGCAGCGTAATCACAGAGTCCAATCAGCCCCAGCATTTT.

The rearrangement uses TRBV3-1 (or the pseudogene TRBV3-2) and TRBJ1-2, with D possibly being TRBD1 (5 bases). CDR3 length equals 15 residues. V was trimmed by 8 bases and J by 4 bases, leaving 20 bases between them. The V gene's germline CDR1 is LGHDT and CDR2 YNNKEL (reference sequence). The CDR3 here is CASASGDLAGYGYTF. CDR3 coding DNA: TGTGCCAGCGCCTCGGGGGACCTAGCGGGCTATGGCTACACCTTC.

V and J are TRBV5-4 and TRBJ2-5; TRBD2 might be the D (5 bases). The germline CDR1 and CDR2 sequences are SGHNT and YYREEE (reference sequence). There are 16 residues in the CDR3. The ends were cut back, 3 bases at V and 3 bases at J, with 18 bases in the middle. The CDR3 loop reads CASSSAEGHRKETQYF. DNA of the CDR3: TGTGCCAGCAGCTCAGCTGAGGGCCACCGGAAAGAGACCCAGTACTTC.

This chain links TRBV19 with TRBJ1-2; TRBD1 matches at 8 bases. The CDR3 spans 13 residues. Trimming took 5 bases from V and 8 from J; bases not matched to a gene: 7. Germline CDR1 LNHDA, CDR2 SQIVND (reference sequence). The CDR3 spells CASSFQGARGYTF. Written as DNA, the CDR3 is TGTGCCAGTAGTTTCCAGGGGGCGAGGGGCTACACCTTC.

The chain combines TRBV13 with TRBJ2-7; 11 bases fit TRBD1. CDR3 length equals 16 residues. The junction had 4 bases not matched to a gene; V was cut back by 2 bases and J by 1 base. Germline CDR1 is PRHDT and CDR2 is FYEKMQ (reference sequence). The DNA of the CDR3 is TGTGCCAGCAGCTTAAGGACAGGGGGCGCTTCCTACGAGCAGTACTTC. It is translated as CASSLRTGGASYEQYF.

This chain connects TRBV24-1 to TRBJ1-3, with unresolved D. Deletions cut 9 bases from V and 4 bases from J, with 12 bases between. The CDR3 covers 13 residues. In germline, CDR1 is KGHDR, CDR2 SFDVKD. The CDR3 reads CATRLSPGNTIYF. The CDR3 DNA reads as TGTGCCACCCGACTGTCGCCGGGAAACACCATATATTTT.

The CDR3: CASNRGTVGYTEAFF. CDR3 nucleotide sequence: TGTGCCAGTAATCGGGGGACGGTAGGTTATACTGAAGCTTTCTTT. The V call is TRBV19, the J call TRBJ1-1, with D perhaps matching TRBD1 (5 bases). The CDR3 consists of 15 residues. V was clipped by 7 bases and J by 5 bases, with 20 bases between them. The germline gives CDR1 LNHDA, CDR2 SQIVND (reference sequence).

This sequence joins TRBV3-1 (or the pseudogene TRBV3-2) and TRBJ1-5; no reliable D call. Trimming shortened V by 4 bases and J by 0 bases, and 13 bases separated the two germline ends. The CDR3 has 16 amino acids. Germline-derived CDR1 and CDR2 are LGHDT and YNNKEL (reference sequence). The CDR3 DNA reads TGTGCCAGCAGCCCGCAGGCGCCTGGTAGCAATCAGCCCCAGCATTTT. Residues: CASSPQAPGSNQPQHF.

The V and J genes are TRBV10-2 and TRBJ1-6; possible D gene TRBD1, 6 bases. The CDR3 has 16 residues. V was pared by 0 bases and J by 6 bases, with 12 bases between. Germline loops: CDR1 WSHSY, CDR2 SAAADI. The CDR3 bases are TGCGCCAGCAGTGAGTCGAGAGGGGGTGGTAATTCACCCCTCCACTTT. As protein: CASSESRGGGNSPLHF.

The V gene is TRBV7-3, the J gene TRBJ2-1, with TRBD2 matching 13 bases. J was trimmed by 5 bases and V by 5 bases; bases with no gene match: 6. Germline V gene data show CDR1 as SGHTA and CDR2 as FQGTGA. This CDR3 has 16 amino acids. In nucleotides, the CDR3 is TGTGCCAGCAGCCGGACTAGCGGGGGCGGGGACAATGAGCAGTTCTTC. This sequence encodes CASSRTSGGGDNEQFF.

CDR3 in amino acids: CATRDRGHEQYF. The CDR3 DNA follows: TGTGCCACCCGAGACAGGGGCCACGAGCAGTACTTC. This chain joins TRBV15 and TRBJ2-7, with 8 bases fitting TRBD1. This CDR3 is built from 12 residues. J was trimmed by 5 bases and V by 8 bases; bases with no gene match: 5. CDR1 LNHNV and CDR2 YYDKDF come from the germline V gene (reference sequence).

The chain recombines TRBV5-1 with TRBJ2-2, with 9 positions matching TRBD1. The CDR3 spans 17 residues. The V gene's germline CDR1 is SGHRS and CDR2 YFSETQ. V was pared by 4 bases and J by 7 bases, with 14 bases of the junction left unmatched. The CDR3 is CASSPMAGTGLYGELFF. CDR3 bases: TGCGCCAGCAGCCCCATGGCCGGGACAGGGTTGTACGGGGAGCTGTTTTTT.

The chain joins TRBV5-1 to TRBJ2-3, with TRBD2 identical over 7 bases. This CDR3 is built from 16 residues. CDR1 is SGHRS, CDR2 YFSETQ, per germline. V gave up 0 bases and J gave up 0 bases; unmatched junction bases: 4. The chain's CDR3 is CASSLAAGASTDTQYF. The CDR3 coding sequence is TGCGCCAGCAGCTTGGCCGCGGGAGCTAGCACAGATACGCAGTATTTT.

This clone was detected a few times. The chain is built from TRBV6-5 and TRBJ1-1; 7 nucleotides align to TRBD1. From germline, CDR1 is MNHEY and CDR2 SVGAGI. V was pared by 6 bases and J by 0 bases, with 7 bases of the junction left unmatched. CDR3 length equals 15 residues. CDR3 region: CASRKRQGLNTEAFF. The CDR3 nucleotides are TGTGCCAGCAGGAAACGACAGGGACTGAACACTGAAGCTTTCTTT.

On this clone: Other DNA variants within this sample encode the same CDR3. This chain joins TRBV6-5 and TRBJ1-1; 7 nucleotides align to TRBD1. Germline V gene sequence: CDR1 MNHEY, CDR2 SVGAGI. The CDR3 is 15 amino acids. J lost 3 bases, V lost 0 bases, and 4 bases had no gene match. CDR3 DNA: TGTGCCAGCAGTTACTCAAGACAGGGACACACTGAAGCTTTCTTT. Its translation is CASSYSRQGHTEAFF.

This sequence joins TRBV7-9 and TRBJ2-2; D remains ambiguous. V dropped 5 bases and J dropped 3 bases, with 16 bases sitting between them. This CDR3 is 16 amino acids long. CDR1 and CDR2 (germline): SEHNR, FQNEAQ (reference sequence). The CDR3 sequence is CASSPGSGFYTGELFF. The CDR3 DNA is TGTGCCAGCAGCCCAGGATCAGGTTTCTACACCGGGGAGCTGTTTTTT.